The present entry profiles one TCR beta chain with its context. This clone was observed a single time. No antigen is known for it. No much larger clonotype is one base removed from it; base qualities were not supplied. From V the trimming removes 0 bases and from J it removes 5 bases, while the gene matches leave 10 bases of the junction unaccounted for. The CDR3 measures 17 amino acids from cysteine to phenylalanine. Left in the record is the CDR3 DNA by itself, 51 bases read in frame from the first base. From a lookup of the germline V gene, CDR1 and CDR2 are MGHRA and YSYEKL. Using bias-controlled multiplex PCR with the immunoSEQ v3 hsTCRB kit, the TCR beta CDR3 regions were amplified from genomic DNA. The TCR libraries were sequenced on an Illumina NextSeq 500 to 1.5 million to 2 million read pairs for survey level or about 4.5-6.5 million read pairs for deep level. In the paper's pipeline: Clonality was reported by immunoSEQ Analyzer software, which also assigned V, D and J genes and filtered out non-productive sequences. Repertoires were compared by productive Simpson clonality and by the Morisita overlap index of productive TRB rearrangements between infused TIL and blood. Absolute clonotype counts in blood were estimated as lymphocyte count times CD3+ fraction times the clone's productive frequency. TCRdb limited this immuneACCESS table to in-frame rearrangements with V and J called. A share of clones is missing; checked studies link under half to unresolved V genes, and the rest is unexplained. V and J calls and clone size come straight from that table; D and trimming were deduced from the DNA. The sample has 15,000 to 20,000 clones on record, about four fifths of them singletons. The top ten clonotypes cover over 2% of the sample.

The time point label here, explained by the study, means: pre-treatment sample, taken before nivolumab and TIL therapy. A phase I trial run at two centers enrolled adults with stage 4 NSCLC between late 2017 and 2020. The samples were drawn from an open-label, single-arm phase I trial testing tumor-infiltrating lymphocyte therapy combined with nivolumab in advanced non-small cell lung cancer. Blood mononuclear cells from EDTA tubes were separated on a Ficoll gradient and snap-frozen as pellets, and DNA was extracted from the cells using a Qiagen mini-prep kit. This record comes from a study of TIL therapy for anti-PD-1-resistant metastatic lung cancer (dated by TCRdb to about 2021). About the investigation overall: Before any PD-1/PD-L1 blockade was given, tumors were harvested, nivolumab was then administered, and patients who progressed went on to receive lymphodepletion, an infusion of expanded TIL, and IL-2. Enrolled patients had a median age of around 50 years (range roughly 35-85) and a median tumor PD-L1 proportion score of less than 7.5%. The cohort was predominantly lung adenocarcinoma, with several EGFR-mutant and two ALK-rearranged tumors, and half of patients were current or former smokers. Across the cohort, whole-exome sequencing showed a median non-synonymous tumor mutation burden of roughly 1.5 mutations per megabase. Tumor and peripheral blood T cell receptor beta sequencing was used to track clonotypes across tumor, expanded TIL product and serial blood samples.

Points the paper makes about the study in general: Infused TIL clonotypes partially replaced the baseline peripheral repertoire then decayed over months, with no apparent association between persistence and response. The cohort was highly selected, with more treatment-naive, never-smoker and oncogene-addicted patients than typical, limiting generalizability. The study protocol defined all tumor marker inferences as exploratory.

This receptor was identified in a person aged 25-85 years with non-small cell lung cancer. This chain is built from TRBV4-1 and TRBJ2-3, with 8 bases matching TRBD2. The material was blood, obtained at baseline. The CDR3 reads as follows: CASSQEIREGRIDTQYF. Here is the DNA: TGCGCCAGCAGCCAAGAAATACGGGAGGGCCGGATAGATACGCAGTATTTT.